The present T cell receptor beta chain was sequenced within a study of T-cell memory formation after mild COVID-19. Trimming cost V 1 base and J 0 bases, with 4 bases left between them. Germline assignment: CDR1 LGHNA and CDR2 YSLEER. This CDR3 spans 15 amino acids. Study-level points and caveats: Nothing showed for sure that second-wave clones peaking on day 37 were SARS-CoV-2 specific. Memory from before infection featured some responding clones, which suggests cross-reactive memory joined. There was a balanced CD4/CD8 profile in clones contracting day 15 to 85, and later expanders leaned CD4+.

This clonotype was seen more than once but under ten times. Its antigen is not identified. The authors produced TCR alpha and TCR beta cDNA libraries with sample barcodes and UMIs by 5'RACE using constant-segment primers. TCRdb reprocessed the 5' RACE reads via MiXCR and lists one record per CDR3 protein. The sample carries around 150,000 distinct CDR3 sequences, 11% recorded once. This TCR was recovered from a man aged 18 to 29 who had mild COVID-19 (a few samples of this study predate the infection). Cell type and time point are not known. The V call is TRBV4-3, the J call TRBJ2-6; unclear D gene. Sequencing used PBMCs or a T cell subset sorted from them (not recorded which). For the CDR3, the DNA is TGCGCCAGCAGCCAAGGGATCTCTGGGGCCAACGTCCTGACTTTC. This encodes CASSQGISGANVLTF.